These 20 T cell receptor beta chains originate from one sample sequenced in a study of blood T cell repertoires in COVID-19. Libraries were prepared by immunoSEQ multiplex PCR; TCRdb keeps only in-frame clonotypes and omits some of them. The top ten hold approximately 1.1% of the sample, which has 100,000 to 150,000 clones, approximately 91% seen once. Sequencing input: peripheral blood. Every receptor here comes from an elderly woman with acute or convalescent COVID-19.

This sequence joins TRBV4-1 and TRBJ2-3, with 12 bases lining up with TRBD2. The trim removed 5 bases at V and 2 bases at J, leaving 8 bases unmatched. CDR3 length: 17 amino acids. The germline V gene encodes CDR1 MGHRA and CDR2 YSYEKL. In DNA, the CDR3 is TGCGCCAGCAGCTTGAGTGGACTAGCGGGGCTCACAGATACGCAGTATTTT. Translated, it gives CASSLSGLAGLTDTQYF.

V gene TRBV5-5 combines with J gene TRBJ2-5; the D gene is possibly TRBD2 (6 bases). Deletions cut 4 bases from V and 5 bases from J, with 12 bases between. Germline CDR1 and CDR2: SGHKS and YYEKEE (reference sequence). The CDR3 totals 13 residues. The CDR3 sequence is CASSPHGGETQYF. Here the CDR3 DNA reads TGTGCCAGCAGCCCGCACGGGGGTGAGACCCAGTACTTC.

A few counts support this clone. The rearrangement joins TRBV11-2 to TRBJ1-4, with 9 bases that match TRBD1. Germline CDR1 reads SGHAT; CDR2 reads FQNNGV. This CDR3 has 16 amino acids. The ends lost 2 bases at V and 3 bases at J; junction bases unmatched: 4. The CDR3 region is CASSLIGTGPNEKLFF. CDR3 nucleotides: TGTGCCAGCAGCTTAATCGGGACAGGGCCTAATGAAAAACTGTTTTTT.

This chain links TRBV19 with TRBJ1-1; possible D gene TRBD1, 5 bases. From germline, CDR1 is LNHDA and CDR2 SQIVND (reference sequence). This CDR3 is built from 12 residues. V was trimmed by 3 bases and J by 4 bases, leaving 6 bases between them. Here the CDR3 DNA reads TGTGCCAGTAGTATTCAGGGCACTGAAGCTTTCTTT. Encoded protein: CASSIQGTEAFF.

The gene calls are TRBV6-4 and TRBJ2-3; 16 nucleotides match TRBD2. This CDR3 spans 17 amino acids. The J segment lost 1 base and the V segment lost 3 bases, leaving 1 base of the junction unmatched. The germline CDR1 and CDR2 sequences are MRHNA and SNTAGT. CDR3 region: CASSEGLAGGGTDTQYF. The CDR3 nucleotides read TGTGCCAGCAGTGAGGGACTAGCGGGGGGGGGCACAGATACGCAGTATTTT.

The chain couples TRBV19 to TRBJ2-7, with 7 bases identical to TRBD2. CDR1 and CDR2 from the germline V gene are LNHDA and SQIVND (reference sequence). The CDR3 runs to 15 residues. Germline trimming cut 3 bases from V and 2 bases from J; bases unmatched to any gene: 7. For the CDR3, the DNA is TGTGCCAGTAGTATCTCCGGGACTAATACCTACGAGCAGTACTTC. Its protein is CASSISGTNTYEQYF.

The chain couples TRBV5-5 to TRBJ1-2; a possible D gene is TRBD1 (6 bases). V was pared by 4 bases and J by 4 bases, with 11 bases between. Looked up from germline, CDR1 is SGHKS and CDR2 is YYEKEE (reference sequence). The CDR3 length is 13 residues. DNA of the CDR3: TGTGCCAGCAGCCCCACAGGGCTCTATGGCTACACCTTC. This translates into CASSPTGLYGYTF. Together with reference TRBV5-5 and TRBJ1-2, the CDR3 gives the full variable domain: DAGVTQSPTHLIKTRGQQVTLRCSPISGHKSVSWYQQVLGQGPQFIFQYYEKEERGRGNFPDRFSARQFPNYSSELNVNALLLGDSALYLCASSPTGLYGYTFGSGTRLTVV.

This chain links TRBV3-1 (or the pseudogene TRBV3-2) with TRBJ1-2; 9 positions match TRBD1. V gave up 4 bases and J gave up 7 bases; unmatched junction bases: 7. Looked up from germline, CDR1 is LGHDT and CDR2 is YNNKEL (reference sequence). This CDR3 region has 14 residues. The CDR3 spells CASSPPGQGRGYTF. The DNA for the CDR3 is TGTGCCAGCAGCCCGCCGGGACAGGGACGTGGCTACACCTTC.

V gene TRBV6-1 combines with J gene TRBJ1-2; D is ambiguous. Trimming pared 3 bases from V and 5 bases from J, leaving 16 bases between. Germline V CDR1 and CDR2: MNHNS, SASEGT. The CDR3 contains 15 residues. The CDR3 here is CASSDQRWFHYGYTF. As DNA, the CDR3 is TGTGCCAGCAGTGATCAGAGGTGGTTTCATTATGGCTACACCTTC.

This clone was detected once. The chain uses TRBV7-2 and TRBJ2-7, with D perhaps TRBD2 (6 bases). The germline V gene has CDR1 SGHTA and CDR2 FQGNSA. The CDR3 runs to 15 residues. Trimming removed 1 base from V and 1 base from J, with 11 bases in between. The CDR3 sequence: CASSLEAGMSYEQYF. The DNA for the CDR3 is TGTGCCAGCAGCTTAGAGGCGGGAATGTCCTACGAGCAGTACTTC.

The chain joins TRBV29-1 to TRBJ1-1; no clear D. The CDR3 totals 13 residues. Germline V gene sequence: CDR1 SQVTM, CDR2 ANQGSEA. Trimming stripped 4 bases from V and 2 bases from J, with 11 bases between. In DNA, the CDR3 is TGCAGCGTTGGTCGGGGAATTAACACTGAAGCTTTCTTT. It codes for CSVGRGINTEAFF.

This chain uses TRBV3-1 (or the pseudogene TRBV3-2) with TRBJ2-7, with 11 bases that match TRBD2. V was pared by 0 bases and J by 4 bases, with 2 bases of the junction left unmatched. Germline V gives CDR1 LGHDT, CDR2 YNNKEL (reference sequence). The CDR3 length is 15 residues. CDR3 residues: CASSQDTSGRYEQYF. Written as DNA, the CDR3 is TGTGCCAGCAGCCAAGATACTAGCGGGAGATACGAGCAGTACTTC.

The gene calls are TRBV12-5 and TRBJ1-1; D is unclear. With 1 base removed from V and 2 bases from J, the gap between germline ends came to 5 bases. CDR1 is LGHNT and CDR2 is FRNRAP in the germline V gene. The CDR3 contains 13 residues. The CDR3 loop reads CASGLGSNTEAFF. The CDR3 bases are TGTGCTAGTGGTTTGGGTTCAAACACTGAAGCTTTCTTT.

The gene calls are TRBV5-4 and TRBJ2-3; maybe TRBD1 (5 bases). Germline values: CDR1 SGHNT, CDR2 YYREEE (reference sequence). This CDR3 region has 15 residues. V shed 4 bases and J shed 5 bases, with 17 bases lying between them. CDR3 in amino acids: CASSPSVGQGDTQYF. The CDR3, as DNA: TGTGCCAGCAGCCCTAGTGTCGGTCAGGGAGATACGCAGTATTTT.

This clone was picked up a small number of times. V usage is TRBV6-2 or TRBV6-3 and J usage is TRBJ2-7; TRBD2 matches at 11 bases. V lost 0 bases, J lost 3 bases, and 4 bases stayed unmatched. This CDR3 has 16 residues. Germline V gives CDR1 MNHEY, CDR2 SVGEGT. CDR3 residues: CASSYSSLAGGYEQYF. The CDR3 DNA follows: TGTGCCAGCAGTTACTCCAGTCTAGCGGGAGGCTACGAGCAGTACTTC.

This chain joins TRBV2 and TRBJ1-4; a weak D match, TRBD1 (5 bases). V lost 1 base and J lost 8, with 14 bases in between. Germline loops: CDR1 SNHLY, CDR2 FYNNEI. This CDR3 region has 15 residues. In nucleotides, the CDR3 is TGTGCCAGCAGTGAAGAGTCAGGGCGTGGGGAAAAACTGTTTTTT. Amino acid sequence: CASSEESGRGEKLFF.

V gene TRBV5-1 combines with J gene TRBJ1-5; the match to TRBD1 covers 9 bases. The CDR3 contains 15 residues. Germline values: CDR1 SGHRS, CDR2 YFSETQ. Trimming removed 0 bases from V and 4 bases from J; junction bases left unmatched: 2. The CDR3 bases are TGCGCCAGCAGCTTGGATGGGACAGGGAATCAGCCCCAGCATTTT. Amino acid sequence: CASSLDGTGNQPQHF.

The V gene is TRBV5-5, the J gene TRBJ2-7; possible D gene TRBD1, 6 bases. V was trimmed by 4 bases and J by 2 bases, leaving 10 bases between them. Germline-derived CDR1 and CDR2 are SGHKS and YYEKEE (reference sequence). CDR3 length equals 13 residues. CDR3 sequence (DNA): TGTGCCAGCAGCAGGGACACGGCCTACGAGCAGTACTTC. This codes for CASSRDTAYEQYF.

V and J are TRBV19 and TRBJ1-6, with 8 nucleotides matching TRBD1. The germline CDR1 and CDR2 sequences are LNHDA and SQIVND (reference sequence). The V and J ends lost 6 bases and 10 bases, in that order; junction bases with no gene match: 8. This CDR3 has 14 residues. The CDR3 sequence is CASRPTGEGSPLHF. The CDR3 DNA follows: TGTGCCAGTAGACCGACAGGGGAGGGATCACCCCTCCACTTT.

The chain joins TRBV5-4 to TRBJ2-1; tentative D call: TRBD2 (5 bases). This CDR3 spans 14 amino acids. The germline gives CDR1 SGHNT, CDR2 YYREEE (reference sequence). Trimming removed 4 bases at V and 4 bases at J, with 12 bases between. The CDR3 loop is CASSAGERYNEQFF. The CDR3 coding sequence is TGTGCCAGCAGCGCGGGTGAAAGGTACAATGAGCAGTTCTTC.